This TCR beta chain was captured by sequencing in a study of shared clonotypes between healthy human individuals. V lost 5 bases, J lost 4 bases, and 7 bases stayed unmatched. The CDR3 is 15 residues long. In germline, CDR1 is SEHNR, CDR2 FQNEAQ (reference sequence). Clones were sequenced by immunoSEQ multiplex PCR, and TCRdb holds only the in-frame ones, with some missing. The sample yields roughly 700,000 clones, 74% seen once. The V gene is TRBV7-9, the J gene TRBJ2-1; 8 bases are a match to TRBD2. The receptor's source is a woman aged 25 to 39 in good health. The sequenced sample was memory CD4+ T cells sorted from blood. Subset: CD45RA-negative fraction. Here the CDR3 DNA reads TGTGCCAGCAGCCTTACTAGCGGAGATTACAATGAGCAGTTCTTC. Translating it yields CASSLTSGDYNEQFF.